This T cell receptor beta chain came from a study of cytomegalovirus exposure and HLA in healthy donors. This PCR relied on a set of 60 Vbeta primers and 13 Jbeta primers. The data were produced by immunoSEQ multiplex PCR, yet TCRdb's version contains in-frame clones alone and is incomplete. The profile shows some 150,000 clones, roughly 70% of them singletons. The sequence derives from a man aged 25-45 years in good health and CMV-seronegative. Sequenced input: PBMCs.

In nucleotides, the CDR3 is TGTGCCAGCAGCTTAGATTCCAGTCAGCCCCAGCATTTT. Encoded protein: CASSLDSSQPQHF. V gene TRBV7-9 combines with J gene TRBJ1-5; D is unclear. Germline CDR1 is SEHNR and CDR2 is FQNEAQ (reference sequence). The CDR3 loop spans 13 amino acids. V lost 1 base and J lost 6, with 7 bases in between.